A single sample is the source of the 12 T cell receptor beta chains below, sequenced in a study of control samples from healthy donors and cancer patients. This table comes from immunoSEQ multiplex PCR, and its TCRdb copy is limited to in-frame clones, with some not included. The sample contains some 120,000 clones, approximately 89% of which appear only once. Sequenced material: blood. All receptors derive from a man in his 60s in good health.

The table lists this clone with a count of one. The rearrangement joins TRBV7-9 to TRBJ1-6; 11 nucleotides match TRBD1. V trimming: 6 bases; J trimming: 6 bases; junction bases outside the gene matches: 4. The CDR3 loop spans 15 amino acids. Germline-derived CDR1 and CDR2 are SEHNR and FQNEAQ (reference sequence). In DNA form, the CDR3 reads TGTGCCAGCAGATTTGGGACAGGGGGTAATTCACCCCTCCACTTT. Translation gives CASRFGTGGNSPLHF.

This rearrangement joins TRBV6-6 to TRBJ2-3, with no clear D. Trimming stripped 2 bases from V and 5 bases from J, with 11 bases between. The CDR3 length is 14 residues. Germline CDR1 MNHNY, CDR2 SVGAGI (reference sequence). CDR3 DNA: TGTGCCAGCAGTTACACGCTCGGACGAGATACGCAGTATTTT. Translation: CASSYTLGRDTQYF.

This chain connects TRBV18 to TRBJ1-5; no clear D gene. V lost 3 bases to trimming and J lost 7 bases, with 13 bases between them. In germline, CDR1 is KGHSH, CDR2 LQKENI. The CDR3 has 14 residues. CDR3 sequence (DNA): TGTGCCAGCTCACCGGAGGGCATGGGGCAGCCCCAGCATTTT. Translating gives CASSPEGMGQPQHF.

This chain uses TRBV19 with TRBJ1-3; tentatively, D is TRBD1 (5 bases). The V end lost 8 bases, the J end lost 2 bases, and 10 bases lay between the germline ends. Per germline, CDR1 LNHDA and CDR2 SQIVND (reference sequence). The CDR3 sequence is 13 residues long. CDR3 in DNA: TGTGCCAGTGGCGGGGCACCTGGAAACACCATATATTTT. It is translated as CASGGAPGNTIYF.

The CDR3 DNA reads TGTGCCAGCAGGGTGACTAGCGGGGGGTTGTTCTTC. The encoded protein is CASRVTSGGLFF. The J gene is TRBJ2-1, the V gene TRBV12-3 or TRBV12-4; 13 bases agree with TRBD2. The CDR3 sequence is 12 residues long. Trimming cost V 6 bases and J 15 bases; bases outside gene matches: 5.

This clone was observed a handful of times. This sequence joins TRBV28 and TRBJ2-7; D is unclear. The V gene lost 6 bases and the J gene lost 8 bases, with 20 bases spanning the gap. Per the germline V gene, CDR1 is MDHEN and CDR2 is SYDVKM. CDR3 size: 14 residues. CDR3 nucleotides: TGTGCCAGCAGCAGGTCGGATAATTGGTTACAGCAGTACTTC. This sequence encodes CASSRSDNWLQQYF.

The chain joins TRBV7-2 to TRBJ1-2; D is possibly TRBD1 (6 bases). The CDR3 spans 14 residues. Trimming removed 4 bases at V and 1 base at J, with 10 bases between. Germline values: CDR1 SGHTA, CDR2 FQGNSA. In nucleotides, the CDR3 is TGTGCCAGCAGCTCCGACAGGAGTAACTATGGCTACACCTTC. Translation gives CASSSDRSNYGYTF.

This CDR3 is CASRDGPYYEQYF. CDR3 in DNA: TGTGCCAGCAGAGACGGCCCCTACTACGAGCAGTACTTC. J is TRBJ2-7 and V is TRBV2; no firm D call. The length of the CDR3 is 13 residues. CDR1 and CDR2 from the germline V gene are SNHLY and FYNNEI. V lost 6 bases, J lost 3 bases, and 12 bases lay in between.

This clone turned up a few times. The chain joins TRBV5-5 to TRBJ1-2; D remains unclear. Trimming removed 4 bases at V and 4 bases at J, with 11 bases between. Per germline, CDR1 SGHKS and CDR2 YYEKEE (reference sequence). This CDR3 has 13 amino acids. CDR3 coding DNA: TGTGCCAGCAGCGTTCAGGATCTCTATGGCTACACCTTC. The encoded protein is CASSVQDLYGYTF.

V usage is TRBV3-1 (or the pseudogene TRBV3-2) and J usage is TRBJ1-2; D remains ambiguous. V lost 0 bases and J 4 bases, leaving 9 bases between the germline ends. This CDR3 region has 14 residues. CDR1 is LGHDT and CDR2 is YNNKEL in the germline V gene (reference sequence). CDR3 protein: CASSQEPPLYGYTF. The CDR3 bases are TGTGCCAGCAGCCAAGAACCCCCTCTCTATGGCTACACCTTC.

V gene TRBV25-1 combines with J gene TRBJ1-1; TRBD1 matches 7 bases. Germline V CDR1 and CDR2: MGHDK, SYGVNS. V shed 0 bases and J 7 bases; nucleotides not matched to a gene: 11. This CDR3 is built from 16 residues. CDR3 sequence (DNA): TGTGCCAGCAGTGAATACAGAACCCTAGGGACAGATGAAGCTTTCTTT. Translated: CASSEYRTLGTDEAFF.

This chain joins TRBV24-1 and TRBJ2-7; D perhaps matches TRBD1 (5 bases). The CDR3 loop spans 14 amino acids. The germline V gene encodes CDR1 KGHDR and CDR2 SFDVKD. The V end was cut by 5 bases, the J end by 0 bases, with 10 bases between. The CDR3 sequence: CATSAGDSSYEQYF. The CDR3 DNA reads as TGTGCCACCAGTGCCGGCGACAGCTCCTACGAGCAGTACTTC.